There are a few counts of the clone carrying this TCR beta chain. The sample is drawn from a study of beta chain features in type 1 diabetes. Reverse transcribing all isolated RNA meant expressed TCRB transcripts were sequenced. Some clones are missing from TCRdb's copy, which holds only in-frame ones; the method was immunoSEQ multiplex PCR. This sample has 900,000 or so clones, with 15% to 20% found just once. This clonotype was obtained from a woman younger than 30 in good health. The sequenced material came from naive CD4+ T cells from blood.

The CDR3: CASSLAGQGRNIQYF. The CDR3 DNA reads TGTGCCAGCAGCTTGGCCGGACAGGGTAGAAACATTCAGTACTTC. V gene TRBV5-8 combines with J gene TRBJ2-4; 8 nucleotides align to TRBD1. V gave up 0 bases and J gave up 6 bases; unmatched junction bases: 5. Germline CDR1 reads SGHTS; CDR2 reads YDEGEE. The length of the CDR3 is 15 residues.